These 25 T cell receptor beta chains were sequenced from one sample in a study of cytomegalovirus exposure and HLA in healthy donors. The PCR ran on 60 Vbeta and 13 Jbeta primers. The repertoire was sequenced with immunoSEQ multiplex PCR; TCRdb's copy has only in-frame clones and lacks some. The top ten clones hold about 2.7% of a sample with some 180,000 clones, roughly 84% of them seen once. Sequenced input: PBMCs. These TCRs come from a man aged 25-45 years in good health and CMV-seropositive.

The chain has TRBV5-4 and TRBJ2-2; D may be TRBD2 (5 bases). Per the germline V gene, CDR1 is SGHNT and CDR2 is YYREEE (reference sequence). The CDR3 covers 12 residues. Trimming cost V 4 bases and J 5 bases, with 6 bases left between them. This CDR3 reads CASSRGTGELFF. The CDR3 nucleotides read TGTGCCAGCAGCCGCGGGACCGGGGAGCTGTTTTTT.

The CDR3 here is CASSLGSRDTQYF. CDR3 in DNA: TGCGCCAGCAGCTTGGGGTCGAGAGATACGCAGTATTTT. V gene TRBV5-1 combines with J gene TRBJ2-3; D unresolved. V was pared by 0 bases and J by 5 bases, with 7 bases between. CDR1 SGHRS and CDR2 YFSETQ come from the germline V gene. The CDR3 has 13 residues.

The sample holds one count of this clone. The rearrangement links TRBV2 to TRBJ2-3, with D tentatively TRBD2 (6 bases). Trimming left V 10 bases short and J 2 bases short, with 13 bases between. This CDR3 comprises 13 residues. Looked up from germline, CDR1 is SNHLY and CDR2 is FYNNEI. The CDR3 DNA reads TGTGCCACTCTCAGGGAGGCCACAGATACGCAGTATTTT. It translates to CATLREATDTQYF.

In this sample, this clone turned up once. The rearrangement uses TRBV5-8 and TRBJ2-7; a weak D match, TRBD2 (6 bases). Trimming removed 2 bases from V and 0 bases from J, with 15 bases in between. The CDR3 runs 16 residues. Germline V gives CDR1 SGHTS, CDR2 YDEGEE. CDR3 nucleotide sequence: TGTGCCAGCAGCTTCGGAGGGAGCCTAAGCTCCTACGAGCAGTACGTC. The encoded protein is CASSFGGSLSSYEQYV.

In its sample, this clone was seen once. The chain links TRBV29-1 to TRBJ2-5, with D possibly matching TRBD1 (6 bases). The tail of the sequence fits TRBJ2-7 better, so the J call may be wrong. CDR3 size: 12 residues. The germline V gene encodes CDR1 SQVTM and CDR2 ANQGSEA. CDR3 amino acids: CSVEGSGDEQYF. The CDR3 DNA is TGCAGCGTTGAAGGTTCAGGGGACGAGCAGTACTTC.

The V gene is TRBV19, the J gene TRBJ2-5; 15 nucleotides match TRBD2. The CDR3 runs 16 residues. Germline V gene lookup returns CDR1 LNHDA and CDR2 SQIVND (reference sequence). J lost 2 bases, V lost 5 bases, and 3 bases had no gene match. CDR3 region: CASSLGLAGGQETQYF. DNA of the CDR3: TGTGCCAGTAGTTTGGGACTAGCGGGAGGACAAGAGACCCAGTACTTC.

The genes are TRBV4-2 and TRBJ2-1; D may be TRBD1 (7 bases). CDR1 and CDR2 from the germline V gene are LGHNA and YNFKEQ. The CDR3 runs to 19 residues. V lost 0 bases and J 4 bases, leaving 22 bases between the germline ends. The chain's CDR3 is CASSQDEGASATLYNEQFF. The CDR3 DNA reads TGTGCCAGCAGCCAAGATGAGGGGGCTAGCGCAACCCTTTACAATGAGCAGTTCTTC.

The chain employs TRBV5-1 and TRBJ2-3, with 8 bases that match TRBD1. The CDR3 is 14 residues long. V was pared by 5 bases and J by 3 bases, with 5 bases of the junction left unmatched. Germline CDR1 and CDR2: SGHRS and YFSETQ. The CDR3 DNA follows: TGCGCCAGCAGGGCTCAGGGGGCGACAGATACGCAGTATTTT. Protein: CASRAQGATDTQYF.

The rearrangement joins TRBV27 to TRBJ2-1; 15 positions agree with TRBD2. CDR3 size: 15 residues. Trimming removed 3 bases from V and 9 bases from J; junction bases left unmatched: 3. Germline CDR1 and CDR2: MNHEY and SMNVEV (reference sequence). The CDR3, as DNA: TGTGCCAGCAGTTTCGGACTAGCGGGAGGGAGTGAGCAGTTCTTC. The encoded protein is CASSFGLAGGSEQFF.

The chain employs TRBV11-3 and TRBJ2-1; 9 bases agree with TRBD1. The junction had 17 bases not matched to a gene; V was cut back by 5 bases and J by 12 bases. Germline values: CDR1 SGHNT, CDR2 YENEEA. The CDR3 spans 16 residues. CDR3 sequence: CASSITGTGSSFVQFF. DNA of the CDR3: TGTGCCAGCAGCATTACCGGGACAGGGTCCTCTTTCGTGCAGTTCTTC. The whole variable domain, filled in from reference TRBV11-3 and TRBJ2-1, reads EAGVVQSPRYKIIEKKQPVAFWCNPISGHNTLYWYLQNLGQGPELLIRYENEEAVDDSQLPKDRFSAERLKGVDSTLKIQPAELGDSAVYLCASSITGTGSSFVQFFGPGTRLTVL.

The chain joins TRBV5-1 to TRBJ1-1, with D perhaps matching TRBD1 (6 bases). V gave up 2 bases and J gave up 7 bases, with 12 bases separating them. From germline, CDR1 is SGHRS and CDR2 YFSETQ. CDR3 size: 13 residues. CDR3 coding DNA: TGCGCCAGCAGCTTTCAGGACAGCGTTGAAGCTTTCTTT. Translated: CASSFQDSVEAFF.

CDR3 protein: CASSPGQNTEAFF. CDR3 nucleotide sequence: TGTGCCAGCAGCCCTGGACAGAACACTGAAGCTTTCTTT. The rearrangement uses TRBV28 and TRBJ1-1, with a tentative D call TRBD1 (5 bases). V shed 6 bases and J shed 1 base, with 9 bases lying between them. Germline CDR1 and CDR2: MDHEN and SYDVKM. The CDR3 runs 13 residues.

The chain joins TRBV13 to TRBJ1-2, with D possibly TRBD1 on 5 matching bases. CDR3 length equals 14 residues. V was pared by 1 base and J by 6 bases, with 12 bases between. CDR1 PRHDT and CDR2 FYEKMQ come from the germline V gene (reference sequence). The CDR3 nucleotides are TGTGCCAGCAGCTTAGTGGCAGGGAAGCATGGCTACACCTTC. As protein: CASSLVAGKHGYTF.

The chain joins TRBV5-5 to TRBJ2-3; D is undetermined. The CDR3 is 15 residues long. Germline CDR1 reads SGHKS; CDR2 reads YYEKEE (reference sequence). V dropped 0 bases and J dropped 0 bases, with 8 bases sitting between them. The CDR3 DNA sequence: TGTGCCAGCAGCTTGGCGCCAGGTAGCACAGATACGCAGTATTTT. Protein product: CASSLAPGSTDTQYF.

The chain recombines TRBV10-3 with TRBJ2-7; D gene unclear. Germline loops: CDR1 ENHRY, CDR2 SYGVKD. The CDR3 consists of 14 residues. Trimming removed 3 bases from V and 3 bases from J, with 12 bases in between. The DNA of the CDR3 is TGTGCCATCAGTGACTCCCGTACCAGCTACGAGCAGTACTTC. Its translation: CAISDSRTSYEQYF.

The CDR3 loop reads CASSLQRSGEQYV. The CDR3 DNA reads as TGTGCCAGCAGCTTACAAAGGAGCGGCGAGCAGTACGTC. This chain joins TRBV7-2 and TRBJ2-7; a weak D match, TRBD2 (5 bases). This CDR3 contains 13 residues. V gave up 2 bases and J gave up 6 bases, with 11 bases separating them. CDR1 and CDR2 from the germline V gene are SGHTA and FQGNSA.

V and J are TRBV15 and TRBJ2-7; D is possibly TRBD2 (6 bases). Trimming shortened V by 0 bases and J by 6 bases, and 15 bases separated the two germline ends. Germline CDR1 reads LNHNV; CDR2 reads YYDKDF (reference sequence). CDR3 length: 15 residues. CDR3 nucleotide sequence: TGTGCCACCAGCAGAGATGGGGGAGGTCTCGGCGAGCAGTACTTC. This codes for CATSRDGGGLGEQYF.

This chain uses TRBV7-2 with TRBJ2-1; TRBD2 matches 9 bases. Germline CDR1 SGHTA, CDR2 FQGNSA. The CDR3 runs to 18 residues. With V trimmed by 3 bases and J by 2 bases, 11 bases remained unmatched. CDR3 sequence (DNA): TGTGCCAGCAGCTTTGGGGGCGGGAGGGCGGGAACCTACAATGAGCAGTTCTTC. Amino acid sequence: CASSFGGGRAGTYNEQFF.

CDR3 coding DNA: TGTGCCAGTAGTTCGGTAGCAGATACGCAGTATTTT. Amino acid sequence: CASSSVADTQYF. The V gene is TRBV19, the J gene TRBJ2-3, with D hard to call. V was cut by 5 bases and J by 4 bases, with 7 bases left in between. CDR3 length: 12 residues. Germline CDR1 reads LNHDA; CDR2 reads SQIVND (reference sequence).

On this clone: A junction end diverges from the germline sequence, so it may reflect a read error. The chain combines TRBV7-7 with TRBJ2-2, with TRBD2 matching over 9 bases. In germline, CDR1 is SSHAT, CDR2 FNYEAQ (reference sequence). This CDR3 spans 15 amino acids. DNA of the CDR3: TGTGCTAGCAGCCCGGCGCGGGAGGGCACCGGGGAGCTGTTTTTT. Protein: CASSPAREGTGELFF.

This chain connects TRBV14 to TRBJ1-2, with 8 positions matching TRBD1. V was clipped by 0 bases and J by 8 bases; unmatched bases: 5. CDR1 is SGHDN and CDR2 is FVKESK in the germline V gene. CDR3 size: 14 residues. Here the CDR3 DNA reads TGTGCCAGCAGCCAAGATTGGGCAGGGGGCGGCTACACCTTC. Its translation: CASSQDWAGGGYTF.

The rearrangement links TRBV2 to TRBJ2-3, with 8 positions matching TRBD1. Germline CDR1 is SNHLY and CDR2 is FYNNEI. V was clipped by 6 bases and J by 4 bases; unmatched bases: 9. The CDR3 covers 15 residues. The CDR3 DNA reads as TGTGCCAGCAGGGGAGGACAGGGAGGTTCAGATACGCAGTATTTT. Translating gives CASRGGQGGSDTQYF.

This clone was recorded a few times. The chain combines TRBV7-9 with TRBJ2-1; possible D gene TRBD2, 6 bases. V was pared by 4 bases and J by 2 bases, with 12 bases between. CDR1 and CDR2 (germline): SEHNR, FQNEAQ (reference sequence). CDR3 size: 15 residues. CDR3 nucleotide sequence: TGTGCCAGCAGCTCCGGACTATCAACCTACAATGAGCAGTTCTTC. As protein: CASSSGLSTYNEQFF. Looking up the rest from reference TRBV7-9 and TRBJ2-1 gives the full variable domain: DTGVSQNPRHKITKRGQNVTFRCDPISEHNRLYWYRQTLGQGPEFLTYFQNEAQLEKSRLLSDRFSAERPKGSFSTLEIQRTEQGDSAMYLCASSSGLSTYNEQFFGPGTRLTVL.

Notes on this clone: The same CDR3 also results from other DNA sequences found in this sample. CDR3 sequence: CASSQDRGSGANVLTF. The CDR3 nucleotides are TGCGCCAGCAGCCAAGACAGGGGCTCTGGGGCCAACGTCCTGACTTTC. The rearrangement joins TRBV4-3 to TRBJ2-6; tentatively, D is TRBD1 (6 bases). CDR3 length: 16 amino acids. Trimming pared 0 bases from V and 0 bases from J, leaving 6 bases between. The germline V gene has CDR1 LGHNA and CDR2 YSLEER.

This clone has more than one count but fewer than ten. CDR3 protein: CASSLGAGGAPAGELFF. The CDR3 DNA follows: TGTGCCAGCAGTTTAGGGGCAGGGGGCGCTCCGGCCGGGGAGCTGTTTTTT. The genes are TRBV27 and TRBJ2-2; 8 bases agree with TRBD1. Germline-derived CDR1 and CDR2 are MNHEY and SMNVEV (reference sequence). This CDR3 contains 17 residues. After removal of 2 bases from V and 6 bases from J, the junction contained 11 bases not matched to a gene.